This T cell receptor (beta chain) was retrieved from a study of T cell repertoires in cytomegalovirus infection. For the study at large: Evidence of both CMV infection and a matching HLA type came from public TCR beta signatures.

Germline V gene lookup returns CDR1 MNHEY and CDR2 SVGAGI. Trimming removed 5 bases from V and 6 bases from J, with 8 bases in between. The CDR3 is 13 residues long. This clonotype was seen a few times. Its antigen is unidentified. General study points: Accumulated public TCR beta family frequency recognized individuals carrying CMV together with the relevant HLA. CMV-specific TCR beta clonotypes restricted by HLA-C dominated the ex vivo response.

In TCRdb, the reads were re-called with MiXCR into one record per CDR3 protein. This sample yields roughly 730,000 distinct CDR3 sequences, of which roughly 33% are seen a single time; over 15% belongs to the top ten. Sequencing used cultured PBMCs, obtained from culture after CMV antigen stimulation. The TCR originated in a human donor in good health (CMV status not recorded). Some clones in this sample may be carry-over from other donors' samples. The rearrangement links TRBV6-5 to TRBJ1-6, with D possibly being TRBD1 (5 bases). The DNA for the CDR3 is TGTGCCAGCAGTGGGACGTTTAATTCACCCCTCCACTTT. Residues: CASSGTFNSPLHF.